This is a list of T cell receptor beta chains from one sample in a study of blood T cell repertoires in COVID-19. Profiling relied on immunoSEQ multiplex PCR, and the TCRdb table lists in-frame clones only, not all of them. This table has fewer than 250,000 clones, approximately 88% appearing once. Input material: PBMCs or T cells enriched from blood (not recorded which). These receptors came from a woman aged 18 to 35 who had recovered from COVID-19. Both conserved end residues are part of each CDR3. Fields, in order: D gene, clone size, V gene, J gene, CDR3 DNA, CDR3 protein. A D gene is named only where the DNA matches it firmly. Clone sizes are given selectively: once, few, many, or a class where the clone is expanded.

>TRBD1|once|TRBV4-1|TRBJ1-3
TGCGCCAGCAGCCAGTCGGGACAGGGTAGGAACACCATATATTTT
CASSQSGQGRNTIYF
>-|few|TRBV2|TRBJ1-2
TGTGCCAGCAGTCCTACAGTATATGGCTACACCTTC
CASSPTVYGYTF
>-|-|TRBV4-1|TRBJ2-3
TGCGCCAGCAGCCAAGATTATTACAGGGCGTTGACAGATACGCAGTATTTT
CASSQDYYRALTDTQYF
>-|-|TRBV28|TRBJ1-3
TGTGCCAGCAGTTTATACGGGGAAGGGGGAAACACCATATATTTT
CASSLYGEGGNTIYF
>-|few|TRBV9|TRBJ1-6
TGTGCCAGCAGCTCCAAAGGACGAGAGGGTTCACCCCTCCACTTT
CASSSKGREGSPLHF
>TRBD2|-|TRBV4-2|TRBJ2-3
TGTGCCAGCAGCCAAGGCGGGGGGGCCGGCAGCACAGATACGCAGTATTTT
CASSQGGGAGSTDTQYF
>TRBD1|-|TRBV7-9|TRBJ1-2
TGTGCCAGCACATCTGGACAGGGGCCCTCGAGCTACACCTTC
CASTSGQGPSSYTF
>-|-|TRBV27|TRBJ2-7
TGTGCCAGCAGCCCCCAAAGCCTCTCCTACGAGCAGTACTTC
CASSPQSLSYEQYF
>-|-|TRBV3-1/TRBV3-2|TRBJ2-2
TGTGCCAGCAGCCAAGGACCACAGGGCCCCGGGGAGCTGTTTTTT
CASSQGPQGPGELFF
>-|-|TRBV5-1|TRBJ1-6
TGCGCCAGCAGCATCGAAGCGAGCTCCTATAATTCACCCCTCCACTTT
CASSIEASSYNSPLHF
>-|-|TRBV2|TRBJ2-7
TGTGCCAGCAAGCCAGACAGCTCCTACGAGCAGTACTTC
CASKPDSSYEQYF
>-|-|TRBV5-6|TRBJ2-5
TGTGCCAGCAGCTTGGGTACGGGGACCCAGTACTTC
CASSLGTGTQYF
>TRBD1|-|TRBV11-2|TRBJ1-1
TGTGCCAGCAGCCCACAGGGGTTCACTGAAGCTTTCTTT
CASSPQGFTEAFF
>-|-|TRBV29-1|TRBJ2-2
TGCAGCGTTGAACGCCCGCCAGGGAACACCGGGGAGCTGTTTTTT
CSVERPPGNTGELFF
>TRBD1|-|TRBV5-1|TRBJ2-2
TGCGCCAGCACAGGGACAGGGGGAACCTCGCGGACCGGGGAGCTGTTTTTT
CASTGTGGTSRTGELFF
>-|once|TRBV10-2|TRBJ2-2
TGCGCCAGCCGGCAGGCCGGGGAGCTGTTTTTT
CASRQAGELFF
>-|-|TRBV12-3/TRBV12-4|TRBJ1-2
TGTGCCAGCAGTTTACCAGGGAAGTATGGCTACACCTTC
CASSLPGKYGYTF
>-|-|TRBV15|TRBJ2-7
TGTGCCACCAGCAGTCCGGGGTATACCTACGAGCAGTACTTC
CATSSPGYTYEQYF
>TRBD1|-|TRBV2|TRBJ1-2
TGTGCCAGCACTGCGACAGGGATTTATGGCTACACCTTC
CASTATGIYGYTF
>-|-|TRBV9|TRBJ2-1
TGTGCCAGCAGCGTAGAAGGACAAGACAATGAGCAGTTCTTC
CASSVEGQDNEQFF
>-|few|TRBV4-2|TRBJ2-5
TGTGCCAGCAGCCAAGAAAGGGGGGGCGAGGAGACCCAGTACTTC
CASSQERGGEETQYF
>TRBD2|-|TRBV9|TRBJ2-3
TGTGCCAGCAGCGTAGATAGTAGCGGGGGGGGAAATACGCAGTATTTT
CASSVDSSGGGNTQYF
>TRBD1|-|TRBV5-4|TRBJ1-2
TGTGCCAGCAGCACGGGACAGGGCGCCAACCTCTATGGCTACACCTTC
CASSTGQGANLYGYTF
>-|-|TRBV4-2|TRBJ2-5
TGTGCCAGCAGCCAAGAAGCCAAACAAGAGACCCAGTACTTC
CASSQEAKQETQYF
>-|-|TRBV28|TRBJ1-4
TGTGCCAGCAGTTGGGGGCCGGGGGGAGAAAAACTGTTTTTT
CASSWGPGGEKLFF
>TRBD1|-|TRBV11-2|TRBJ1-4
TGTGCCAGCAGCTTAAAGGGGGCGCAAAGAGGAAAACTGTTTTTT
CASSLKGAQRGKLFF
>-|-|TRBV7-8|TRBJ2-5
TGTGCCAGCAGGCCGGGACTGAGTCAAGAGACCCAGTACTTC
CASRPGLSQETQYF
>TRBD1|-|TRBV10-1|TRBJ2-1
TGCGCCACCCTCACGGACAGGATCAACAATGAGCAGTTCTTC
CATLTDRINNEQFF
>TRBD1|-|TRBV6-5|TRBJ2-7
TGTGCCAGCAAACAGGGACAGCCGATCTACGAGCAGTACTTC
CASKQGQPIYEQYF
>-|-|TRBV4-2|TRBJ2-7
TGTGCCAGCAGCCAAAGAACAGATTCCTACGAGCAGTACTTC
CASSQRTDSYEQYF
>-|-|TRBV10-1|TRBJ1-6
TGCGCCAGATCGAGCAGGGAGGGCAATAATTCACCCCTCCACTTT
CARSSREGNNSPLHF
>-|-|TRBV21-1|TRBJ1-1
TGTGCCAGCAGCTCGCAGGAGGCGGGCAAGGCATGTAACACTGAAGCTTTCTTT
CASSSQEAGKACNTEAFF
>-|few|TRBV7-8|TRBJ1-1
TGTGCCAGCAGCCCCTATATAGAAGCTTTCTTT
CASSPYIEAFF
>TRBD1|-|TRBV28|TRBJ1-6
TGTGCCAGCAGTTTGACAGGGAATTCACCCCTCCACTTT
CASSLTGNSPLHF
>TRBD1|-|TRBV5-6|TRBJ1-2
TGTGCCAGCAGCTTAATTCAAGGAACAGGGGTGGATGGCTACACCTTC
CASSLIQGTGVDGYTF
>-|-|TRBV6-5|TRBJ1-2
TGTGCCAGCGGCCTCGGACAGCTTTCGCGTGGCTACACCTTC
CASGLGQLSRGYTF
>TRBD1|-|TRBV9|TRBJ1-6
TGTGCCAGCAGCGTAGCAGGGGGCAAAAATTCACCCCTCCACTTT
CASSVAGGKNSPLHF
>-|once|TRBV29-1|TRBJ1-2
TGCAGCGTTGAGGAGCGCCAGAACTATGGCTACACCTTC
CSVEERQNYGYTF
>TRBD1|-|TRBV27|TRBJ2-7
TGTGCCAGCAGTGACCGGGACAGGATCTCCTACGAGCAGTACTTC
CASSDRDRISYEQYF
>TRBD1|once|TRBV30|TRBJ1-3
TGTGCCTGGACCCCGGGACAGCCTGGAAACACCATATATTTT
CAWTPGQPGNTIYF
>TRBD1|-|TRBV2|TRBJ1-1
TGTGCCAGCAGCCAGACAGGGCGGCTTGAAGCTTTCTTT
CASSQTGRLEAFF
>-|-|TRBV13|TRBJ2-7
TGTGCCAGCAGCAACCGACGAGAGGGCGACGAGCAGTACTTC
CASSNRREGDEQYF
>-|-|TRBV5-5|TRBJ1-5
TGTGCCAGCAGCTTGATGACGGAGAGCAATCAGCCCCAGCATTTT
CASSLMTESNQPQHF
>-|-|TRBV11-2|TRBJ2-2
TGTGCCAGCAGCCGACAGATGAACACCGGGGAGCTGTTTTTT
CASSRQMNTGELFF
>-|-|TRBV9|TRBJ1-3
TGTGCCAGCAGCGTAGATACGGGGGCTGGAAACACCATATATTTT
CASSVDTGAGNTIYF
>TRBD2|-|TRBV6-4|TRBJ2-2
TGTGCCAGCAGTGGCCGACTAGCGGGGGACACCGGGGAGCTGTTTTTT
CASSGRLAGDTGELFF
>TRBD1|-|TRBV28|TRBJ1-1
TGTGCCAGCGACAGGGGGCAGGGGGCTTTCTTT
CASDRGQGAFF
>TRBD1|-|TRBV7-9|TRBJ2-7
TGTGCCAGCAGCCCCCGGCGGGGACAGGGGATAAACGAGCAGTACTTC
CASSPRRGQGINEQYF
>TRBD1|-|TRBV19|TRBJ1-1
TGTGCCAGTCGACAGGGGGTAGAGTTGAACACTGAAGCTTTCTTT
CASRQGVELNTEAFF
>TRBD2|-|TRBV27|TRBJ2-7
TGTGCCAGCAGCCTGACTAGCGGGGGGGCCTACGAGCAGTACTTC
CASSLTSGGAYEQYF
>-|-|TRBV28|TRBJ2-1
TGTGCCAGCAGTTTTTTCGGGACACTCAATGAGCAGTTCTTC
CASSFFGTLNEQFF
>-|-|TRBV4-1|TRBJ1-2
TGCGCCAGCAGCCAAGACGGCAGGGTGAATGGCTACACCTTC
CASSQDGRVNGYTF
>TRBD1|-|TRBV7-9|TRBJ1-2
TGTGCCAGCAGCATGACAGGGGGCGACTATGGCTACACCTTC
CASSMTGGDYGYTF
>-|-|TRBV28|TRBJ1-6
TGTGCCAGCAGTTTATTCCCGGGGCCGGAGGGCTATAATTCACCCCTCCACTTT
CASSLFPGPEGYNSPLHF